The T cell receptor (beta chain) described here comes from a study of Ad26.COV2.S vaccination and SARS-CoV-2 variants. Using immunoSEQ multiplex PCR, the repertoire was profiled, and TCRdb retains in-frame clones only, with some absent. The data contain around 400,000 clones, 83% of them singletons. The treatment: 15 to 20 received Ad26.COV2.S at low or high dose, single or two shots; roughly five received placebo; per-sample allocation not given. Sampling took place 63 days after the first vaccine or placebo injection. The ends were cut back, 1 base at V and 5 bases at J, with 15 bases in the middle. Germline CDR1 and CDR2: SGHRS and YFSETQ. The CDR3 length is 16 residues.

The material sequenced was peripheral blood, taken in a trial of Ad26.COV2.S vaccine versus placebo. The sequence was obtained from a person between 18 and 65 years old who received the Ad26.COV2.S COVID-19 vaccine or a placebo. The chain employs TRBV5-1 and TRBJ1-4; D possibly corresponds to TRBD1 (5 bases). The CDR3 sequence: CASSLSPTGRNEKLFF. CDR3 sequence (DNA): TGCGCCAGCAGCTTGTCCCCCACAGGCAGGAATGAAAAACTGTTTTTT. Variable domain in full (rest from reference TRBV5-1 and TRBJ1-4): KAGVTQTPRYLIKTRGQQVTLSCSPISGHRSVSWYQQTPGQGLQFLFEYFSETQRNKGNFPGRFSGRQFSNSRSEMNVSTLELGDSALYLCASSLSPTGRNEKLFFGSGTQLSVL.